Listed below are T cell receptor beta chains from one sample, sequenced in a study of T cell changes during pregnancy in multiple sclerosis. Measured with immunoSEQ multiplex PCR; TCRdb has only the in-frame clones, and not every one. Among about 68,000 clones, 75% to 95% were seen once, and the ten largest hold 2% to 2.5%. The starting material was peripheral blood, obtained in the first trimester of pregnancy. These receptors were collected from a female donor with multiple sclerosis, enrolled in a pregnancy study. Both conserved end residues are part of each CDR3.

TRBV6-6	TRBJ2-7	CASSFPGQEEYEQYF
TRBV5-1	TRBJ2-7	CASTPSGSGRTYEQYF
TRBV27	TRBJ2-5	CASSALGQETQYF
TRBV19	TRBJ1-2	CASSIGTGGQSYTF
TRBV7-3	TRBJ1-1	CASSELTGVNTEAFF
TRBV2	TRBJ1-4	CASSDRDSLNEKLFF
TRBV9	TRBJ1-1	CASSTTRNTEAFF
TRBV10-3	TRBJ1-4	CAISGGGAPPNEKLFF
TRBV5-8	TRBJ2-1	CASSFRDRGFGNEQFF
TRBV28	TRBJ2-7	CASSLSGRDEQYF
TRBV5-1	TRBJ1-2	CASSLSRGDGYTF
TRBV28	TRBJ1-2	CASSGGRAGGYGYTF
TRBV10-1	TRBJ1-2	CASSSRVPGYTF
TRBV7-2	TRBJ1-2	CASSPGGRKLGGYTF
TRBV27	TRBJ2-1	CARRLAGTEQFF